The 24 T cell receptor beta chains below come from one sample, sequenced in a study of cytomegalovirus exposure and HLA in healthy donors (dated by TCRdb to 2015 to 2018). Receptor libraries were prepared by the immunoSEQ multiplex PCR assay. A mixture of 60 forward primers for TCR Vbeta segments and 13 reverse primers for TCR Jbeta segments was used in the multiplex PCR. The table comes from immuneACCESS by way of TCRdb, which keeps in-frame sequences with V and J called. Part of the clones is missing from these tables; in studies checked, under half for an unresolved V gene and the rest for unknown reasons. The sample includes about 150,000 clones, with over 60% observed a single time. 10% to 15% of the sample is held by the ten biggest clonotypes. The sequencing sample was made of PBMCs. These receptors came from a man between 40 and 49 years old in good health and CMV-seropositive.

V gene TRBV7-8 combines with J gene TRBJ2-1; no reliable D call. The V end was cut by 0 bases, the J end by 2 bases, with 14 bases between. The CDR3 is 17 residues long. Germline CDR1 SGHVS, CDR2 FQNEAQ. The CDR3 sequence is CASSLAARFITYNEQFF. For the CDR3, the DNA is TGTGCCAGCAGCTTAGCCGCTAGATTTATCACCTACAATGAGCAGTTCTTC.

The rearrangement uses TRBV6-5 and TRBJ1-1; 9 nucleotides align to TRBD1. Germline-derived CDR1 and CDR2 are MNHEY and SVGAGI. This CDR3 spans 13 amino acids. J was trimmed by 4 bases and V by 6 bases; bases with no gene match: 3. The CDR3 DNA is TGTGCCAGCAGGGAGACAGGGGGCACTGAAGCTTTCTTT. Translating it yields CASRETGGTEAFF.

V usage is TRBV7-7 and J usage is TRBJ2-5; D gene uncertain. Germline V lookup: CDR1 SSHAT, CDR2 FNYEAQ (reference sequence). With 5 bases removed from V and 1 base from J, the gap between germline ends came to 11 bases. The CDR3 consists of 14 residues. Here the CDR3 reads CASSQFGFQETQYF. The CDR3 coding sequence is TGTGCCAGCAGCCAGTTTGGTTTCCAAGAGACCCAGTACTTC.

In nucleotides, the CDR3 is TGTGCCAGCAGTCAACAGGGCACGAACACTGAAGCTTTCTTT. Its protein product is CASSQQGTNTEAFF. This chain links TRBV6-5 with TRBJ1-1; the D gene is possibly TRBD1 (6 bases). The V and J ends lost 5 bases and 1 base respectively, with 11 bases between them. Germline values: CDR1 MNHEY, CDR2 SVGAGI. The CDR3 totals 14 residues.

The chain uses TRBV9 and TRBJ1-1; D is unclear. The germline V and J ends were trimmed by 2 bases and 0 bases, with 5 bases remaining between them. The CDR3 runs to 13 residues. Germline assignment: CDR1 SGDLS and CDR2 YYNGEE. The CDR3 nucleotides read TGTGCCAGCAGCGTGAGTTTGAACACTGAAGCTTTCTTT. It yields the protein CASSVSLNTEAFF.

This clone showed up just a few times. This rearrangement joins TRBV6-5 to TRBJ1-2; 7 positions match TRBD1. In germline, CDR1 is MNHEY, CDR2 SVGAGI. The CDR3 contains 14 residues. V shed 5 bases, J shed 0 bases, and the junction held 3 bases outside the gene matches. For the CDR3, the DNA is TGTGCCAGCAGTAGGACAGGCTCTAACTATGGCTACACCTTC. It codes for CASSRTGSNYGYTF.

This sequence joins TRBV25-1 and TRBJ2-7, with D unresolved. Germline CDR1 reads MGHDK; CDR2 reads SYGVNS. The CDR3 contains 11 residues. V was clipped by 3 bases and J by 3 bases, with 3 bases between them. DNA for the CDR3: TGTGCCAGCAGTGACAGCTACGAGCAGTACTTC. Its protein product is CASSDSYEQYF.

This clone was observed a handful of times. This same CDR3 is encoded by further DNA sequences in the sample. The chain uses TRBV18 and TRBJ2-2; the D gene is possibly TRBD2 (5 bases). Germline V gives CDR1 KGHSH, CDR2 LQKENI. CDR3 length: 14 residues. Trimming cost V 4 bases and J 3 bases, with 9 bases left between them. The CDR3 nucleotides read TGTGCCAGCTCACGTGGGAGAGACACCGGGGAGCTGTTTTTT. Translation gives CASSRGRDTGELFF. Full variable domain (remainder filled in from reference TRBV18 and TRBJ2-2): NAGVMQNPRHLVRRRGQEARLRCSPMKGHSHVYWYRQLPEEGLKFMVYLQKENIIDESGMPKERFSAEFPKEGPSILRIQQVVRGDSAAYFCASSRGRDTGELFFGEGSRLTVL.

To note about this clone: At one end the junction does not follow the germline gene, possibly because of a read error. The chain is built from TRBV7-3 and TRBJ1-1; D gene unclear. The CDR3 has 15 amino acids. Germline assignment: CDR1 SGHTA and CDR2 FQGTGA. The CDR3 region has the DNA TGTGCCAGCAGCCTAACTTACCGCGATAACACTGAAGCTTTCTTT. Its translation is CASSLTYRDNTEAFF.

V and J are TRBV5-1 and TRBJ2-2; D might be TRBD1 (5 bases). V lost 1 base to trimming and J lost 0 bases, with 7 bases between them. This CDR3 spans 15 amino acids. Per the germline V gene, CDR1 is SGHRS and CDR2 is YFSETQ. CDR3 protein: CASSLLTANTGELFF. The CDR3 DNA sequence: TGCGCCAGCAGCTTGTTGACAGCGAACACCGGGGAGCTGTTTTTT.

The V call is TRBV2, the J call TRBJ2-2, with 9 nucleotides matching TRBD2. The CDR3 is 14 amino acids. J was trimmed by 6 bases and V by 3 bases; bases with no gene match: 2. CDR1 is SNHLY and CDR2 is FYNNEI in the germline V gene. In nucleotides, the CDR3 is TGTGCCAGCAGTGAGGGCGGGAGGGCCGGGGAGCTGTTTTTT. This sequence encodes CASSEGGRAGELFF. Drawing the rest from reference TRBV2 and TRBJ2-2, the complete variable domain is EPEVTQTPSHQVTQMGQEVILRCVPISNHLYFYWYRQILGQKVEFLVSFYNNEISEKSEIFDDQFSVERPDGSNFTLKIRSTKLEDSAMYFCASSEGGRAGELFFGEGSRLTVL.

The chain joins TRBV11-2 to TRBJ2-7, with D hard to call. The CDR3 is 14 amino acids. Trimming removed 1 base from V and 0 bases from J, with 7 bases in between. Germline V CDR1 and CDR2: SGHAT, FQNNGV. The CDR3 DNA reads TGTGCCAGCAGCTTAGCGGTAAGCTCCTACGAGCAGTACTTC. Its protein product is CASSLAVSSYEQYF.

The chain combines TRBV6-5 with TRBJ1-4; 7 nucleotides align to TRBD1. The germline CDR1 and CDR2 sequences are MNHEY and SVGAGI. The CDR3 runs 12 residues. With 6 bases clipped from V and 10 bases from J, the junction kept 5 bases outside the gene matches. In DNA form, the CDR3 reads TGTGCCAGCAGGGATCCAGGGGGAAAACTGTTTTTT. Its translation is CASRDPGGKLFF.

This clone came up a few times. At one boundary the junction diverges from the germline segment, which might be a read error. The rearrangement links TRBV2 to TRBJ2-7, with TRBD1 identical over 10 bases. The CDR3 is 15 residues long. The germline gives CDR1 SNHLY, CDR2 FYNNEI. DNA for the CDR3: TGTGCCAGCAGTGATCCGGGACAGGGGCTGGATTTGGTCCACTTC. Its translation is CASSDPGQGLDLVHF.

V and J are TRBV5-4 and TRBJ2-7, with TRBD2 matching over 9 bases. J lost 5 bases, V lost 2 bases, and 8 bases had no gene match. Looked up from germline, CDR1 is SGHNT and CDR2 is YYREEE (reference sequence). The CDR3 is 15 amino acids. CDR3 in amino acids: CASSFGGAGGDEQYF. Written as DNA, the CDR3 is TGTGCCAGCAGCTTCGGGGGCGCGGGAGGGGACGAGCAGTACTTC.

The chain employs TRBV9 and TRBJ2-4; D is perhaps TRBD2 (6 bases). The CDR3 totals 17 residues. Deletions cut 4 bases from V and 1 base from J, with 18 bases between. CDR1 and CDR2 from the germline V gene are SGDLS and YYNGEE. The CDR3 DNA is TGTGCCAGCAGCATAGGCGCGGGGCGAAGGGCCAAAAACATTCAGTACTTC. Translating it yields CASSIGAGRRAKNIQYF.

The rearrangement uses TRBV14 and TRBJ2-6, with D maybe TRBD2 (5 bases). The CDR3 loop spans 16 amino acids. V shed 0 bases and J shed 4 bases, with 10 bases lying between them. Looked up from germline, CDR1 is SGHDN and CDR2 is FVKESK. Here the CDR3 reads CASSQDRRPGANVLTF. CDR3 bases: TGTGCCAGCAGCCAAGACCGGAGGCCGGGGGCCAACGTCCTGACTTTC. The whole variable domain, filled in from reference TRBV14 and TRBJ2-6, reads EAGVTQFPSHSVIEKGQTVTLRCDPISGHDNLYWYRRVMGKEIKFLLHFVKESKQDESGMPNNRFLAERTGGTYSTLKVQPAELEDSGVYFCASSQDRRPGANVLTFGAGSRLTVL.

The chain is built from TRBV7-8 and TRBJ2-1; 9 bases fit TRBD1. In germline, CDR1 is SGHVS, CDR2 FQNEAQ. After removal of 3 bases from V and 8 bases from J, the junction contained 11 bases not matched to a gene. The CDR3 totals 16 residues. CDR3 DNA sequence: TGTGCCAGCAGCTTCTCACCCGGGACAGGGAGCGATGAGCAGTTCTTC. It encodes CASSFSPGTGSDEQFF. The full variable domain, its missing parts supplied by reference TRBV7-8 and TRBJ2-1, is GAGVSQSPRYKVAKRGQDVALRCDPISGHVSLFWYQQALGQGPEFLTYFQNEAQLDKSGLPSDRFFAERPEGSVSTLKIQRTQQEDSAVYLCASSFSPGTGSDEQFFGPGTRLTVL.

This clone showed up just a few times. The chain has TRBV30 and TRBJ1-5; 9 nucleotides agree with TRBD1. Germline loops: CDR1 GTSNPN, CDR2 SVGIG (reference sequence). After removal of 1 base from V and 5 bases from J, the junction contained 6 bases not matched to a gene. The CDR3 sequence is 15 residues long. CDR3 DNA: TGTGCCTGGAGTGCCCGGGACAGGGATGATCAGCCCCAGCATTTT. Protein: CAWSARDRDDQPQHF.

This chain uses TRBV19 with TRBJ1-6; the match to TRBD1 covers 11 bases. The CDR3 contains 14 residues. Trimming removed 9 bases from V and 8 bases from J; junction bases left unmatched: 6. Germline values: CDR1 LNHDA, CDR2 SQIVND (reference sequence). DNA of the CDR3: TGTGCCAGCGGCCGGACAGGGGGCGATTCACCCCTCCACTTT. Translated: CASGRTGGDSPLHF.

The CDR3 region has the DNA TGTGCCAGCAGCTTAGTCAGGGATCAGCCCCAGCATTTT. Amino acids: CASSLVRDQPQHF. J is TRBJ1-5 and V is TRBV7-2; possible D gene TRBD1, 5 bases. This CDR3 has 13 amino acids. Trimming cost V 1 base and J 5 bases, with 6 bases left between them. In germline, CDR1 is SGHTA, CDR2 FQGNSA.

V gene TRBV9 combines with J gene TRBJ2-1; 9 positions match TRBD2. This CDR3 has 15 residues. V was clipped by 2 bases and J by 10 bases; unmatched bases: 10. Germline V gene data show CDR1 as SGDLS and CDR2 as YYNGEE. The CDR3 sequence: CASSVAGTSSGEQFF. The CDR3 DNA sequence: TGTGCCAGCAGCGTTGCCGGGACTAGCAGTGGCGAGCAGTTCTTC.

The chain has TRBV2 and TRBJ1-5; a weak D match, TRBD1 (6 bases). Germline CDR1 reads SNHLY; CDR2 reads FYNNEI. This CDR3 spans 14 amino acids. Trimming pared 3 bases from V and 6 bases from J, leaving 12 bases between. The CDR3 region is CASSDAQGGQPQHF. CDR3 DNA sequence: TGTGCCAGCAGTGACGCACAGGGCGGTCAGCCCCAGCATTTT.

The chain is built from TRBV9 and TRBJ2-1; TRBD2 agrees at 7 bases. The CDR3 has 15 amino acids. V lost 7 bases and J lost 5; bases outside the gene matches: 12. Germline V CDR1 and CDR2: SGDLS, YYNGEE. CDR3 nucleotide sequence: TGTGCCAGCTCAAGGGGCGGGAGCGTGGACAATGAGCAGTTCTTC. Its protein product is CASSRGGSVDNEQFF. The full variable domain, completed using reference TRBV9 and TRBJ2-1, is DSGVTQTPKHLITATGQRVTLRCSPRSGDLSVYWYQQSLDQGLQFLIQYYNGEERAKGNILERFSAQQFPDLHSELNLSSLELGDSALYFCASSRGGSVDNEQFFGPGTRLTVL.